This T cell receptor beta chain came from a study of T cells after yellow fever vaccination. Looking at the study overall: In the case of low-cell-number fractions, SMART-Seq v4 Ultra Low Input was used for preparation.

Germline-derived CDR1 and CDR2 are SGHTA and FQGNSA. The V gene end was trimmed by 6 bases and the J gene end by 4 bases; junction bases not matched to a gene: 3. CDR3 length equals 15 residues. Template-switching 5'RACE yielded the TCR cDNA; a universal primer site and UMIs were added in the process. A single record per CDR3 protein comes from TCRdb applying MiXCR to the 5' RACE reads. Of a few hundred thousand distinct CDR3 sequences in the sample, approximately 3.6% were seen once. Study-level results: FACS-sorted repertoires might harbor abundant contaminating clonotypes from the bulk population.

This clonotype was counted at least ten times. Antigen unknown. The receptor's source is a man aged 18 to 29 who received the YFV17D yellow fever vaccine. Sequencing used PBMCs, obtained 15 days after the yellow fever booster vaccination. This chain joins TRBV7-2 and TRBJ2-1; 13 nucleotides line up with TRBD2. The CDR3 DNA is TGTGCCAGCAGACAGACTAGCGGGGGGTACAATGAGCAGTTCTTC. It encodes CASRQTSGGYNEQFF.